Sequencing of this TCR beta chain was carried out in a study of cytomegalovirus exposure and HLA in healthy donors. Study information: Genotyping showed approximately 81% of hundreds of donors falling in the Caucasian-associated ancestry cluster.

Losses at the gene ends were 5 bases for V and 7 bases for J; bases not matched to a gene: 14. The CDR3 has 16 residues. The germline V gene has CDR1 SEHNR and CDR2 FQNEAQ (reference sequence). General study results and limits: Earlier findings revealed that most TCR beta V segments proved productive either about 87% or about 30% of the time.

To note about this clone: The antigen remains unidentified.

The PCR was carried out with 60 Vbeta primers and 13 Jbeta primers. The assay was immunoSEQ multiplex PCR, and TCRdb's table has in-frame clones only and misses some. This table has 150,000 to 180,000 clones, 70% to 90% appearing once. The sequence was collected from a woman in her thirties or forties in good health and CMV-seropositive. The rearrangement joins TRBV7-9 to TRBJ2-7; 10 positions agree with TRBD2. Specimen: PBMCs. The CDR3: CASSPRLAGALKEQYF. CDR3 nucleotides: TGTGCCAGCAGCCCTAGACTAGCGGGTGCCCTTAAAGAGCAGTACTTC.